These T cell receptor beta chains were read from a single sample in a study of cytomegalovirus exposure and HLA in healthy donors. This table comes from immunoSEQ multiplex PCR, and its TCRdb copy is limited to in-frame clones, with some not included. The sample lists 100,000 to 150,000 clones; just under 95% were seen once. The sequencing sample was made of PBMCs. The receptor source for this set is a woman younger than 30 in good health and CMV-seronegative. Both conserved end residues are part of each CDR3. D genes are given only for firm matches. Some rows mark clone size as missing; the rest say once, few, many or name a class of expanded clone.

TRBV7-9	-	13	TRBJ2-7	-	CASSLGTGASQYF	TGTGCCAGCAGCTTAGGTACTGGGGCCTCGCAGTACTTC
TRBV29-1	-	13	TRBJ1-1	-	CSVDRPENTEAFF	TGCAGCGTTGACAGGCCAGAAAACACTGAAGCTTTCTTT
TRBV2	-	11	TRBJ2-1	-	CASRQQGEQFF	TGTGCCAGCAGACAGCAGGGTGAGCAGTTCTTC
TRBV6-5	-	14	TRBJ2-7	TRBD2	CASSITSGTYEQYF	TGTGCCAGCAGCATTACTAGCGGGACATACGAGCAGTACTTC
TRBV6-1	-	14	TRBJ1-1	-	CASSEADRIKEAFF	TGTGCCAGCAGTGAAGCAGACAGGATTAAGGAAGCTTTCTTT
TRBV18	once	14	TRBJ1-1	-	CASSPERARAEAFF	TGTGCCAGCTCACCAGAGCGGGCGAGGGCTGAAGCTTTCTTT
TRBV29-1	-	12	TRBJ1-4	-	CSVVGANEKLFF	TGCAGCGTGGTGGGAGCTAATGAAAAACTGTTTTTT
TRBV7-9	-	14	TRBJ2-7	TRBD1	CASSPRDRGLEQYF	TGTGCCAGCAGCCCCCGGGACAGGGGGCTCGAGCAGTACTTC
TRBV29-1	-	15	TRBJ2-7	-	CSVVREGRRSYEQYF	TGCAGCGTTGTCAGAGAAGGGAGAAGGTCCTACGAGCAGTACTTC
TRBV5-1	-	15	TRBJ2-1	-	CASSIDRTPGHEQFF	TGCGCCAGCAGCATAGACAGGACCCCTGGCCATGAGCAGTTCTTC
TRBV28	-	16	TRBJ2-2	TRBD2	CASSPSLAIWTGELFF	TGTGCCAGCAGTCCGTCACTAGCGATATGGACCGGGGAGCTGTTTTTT
TRBV18	-	15	TRBJ2-2	TRBD1	CASSPPGQDTGELFF	TGTGCCAGCTCACCACCGGGACAGGACACCGGGGAGCTGTTTTTT
TRBV13	-	14	TRBJ2-5	-	CASSSGEARETQYF	TGTGCCAGCAGCTCGGGGGAAGCTCGGGAGACCCAGTACTTC
TRBV5-5	-	14	TRBJ2-7	-	CASSSGSNPHEQYF	TGTGCCAGCAGCTCGGGATCTAATCCCCACGAGCAGTACTTC
TRBV28	-	13	TRBJ1-3	-	CASENSSGNTIYF	TGTGCCAGCGAAAATAGCTCTGGAAACACCATATATTTT
TRBV27	-	16	TRBJ1-1	-	CASSRMPRQANTEAFF	TGTGCCAGCAGCCGAATGCCCAGGCAGGCGAACACTGAAGCTTTCTTT
TRBV6-1	-	14	TRBJ2-1	-	CASCLERRNNEQFF	TGTGCCAGCTGCCTGGAGCGGAGAAACAATGAGCAGTTCTTC
TRBV28	once	15	TRBJ1-1	-	CASSFRGGVNTEAFF	TGTGCCAGCAGTTTTAGGGGGGGCGTGAACACTGAAGCTTTCTTT
TRBV5-5	-	17	TRBJ1-5	-	CASSLVVGDYSNQPQHF	TGTGCCAGCAGCTTGGTGGTAGGGGATTATAGCAATCAGCCCCAGCATTTT
TRBV4-1	-	17	TRBJ2-5	-	CASSQVVMQGQRETQYF	TGCGCCAGCAGCCAAGTAGTCATGCAGGGCCAGCGAGAGACCCAGTACTTC
TRBV19	-	14	TRBJ2-5	TRBD2	CASNRGLAEETQYF	TGTGCCAGTAACCGGGGACTAGCAGAAGAGACCCAGTACTTC
TRBV4-2	-	19	TRBJ1-4	TRBD1	CASSQATGTGVATNEKLFF	TGTGCCAGCAGCCAAGCCACCGGGACAGGAGTCGCAACTAATGAAAAACTGTTTTTT
TRBV2	-	14	TRBJ2-3	-	CASREGGATDTQYF	TGTGCCAGTAGAGAGGGGGGGGCCACAGATACGCAGTATTTT
TRBV4-2	-	15	TRBJ2-1	TRBD1	CASSPSQDRYNEQFF	TGTGCCAGCAGCCCCTCACAGGACAGGTACAATGAGCAGTTCTTC
TRBV28	-	15	TRBJ1-6	-	CASSSAAASNSPLHF	TGTGCCAGCAGTTCTGCTGCGGCCTCGAATTCACCCCTCCACTTT
TRBV19	-	14	TRBJ1-1	TRBD1	CASSPRDRDTEAFF	TGTGCCAGTAGTCCCCGGGACAGGGACACTGAAGCTTTCTTT
TRBV19	-	11	TRBJ2-3	-	CASSYGDTQYF	TGTGCCAGTAGTTACGGAGATACGCAGTATTTT
TRBV5-1	-	15	TRBJ2-1	TRBD2	CASSLPGTSANEQFF	TGCGCCAGCAGCCTACCCGGGACTAGCGCCAATGAGCAGTTCTTC
TRBV28	-	16	TRBJ1-5	-	CASSMGGRVAYQPQHF	TGTGCCAGCAGCATGGGTGGCAGGGTAGCCTATCAGCCCCAGCATTTT
TRBV18	-	13	TRBJ2-7	TRBD1	CASSQGDLYEQYF	TGTGCCAGCTCCCAGGGGGACCTGTACGAGCAGTACTTC
TRBV19	-	14	TRBJ1-3	-	CASSGGYSGNTIYF	TGTGCCAGTAGTGGAGGGTACTCTGGAAACACCATATATTTT
TRBV30	-	15	TRBJ2-1	TRBD2	CAWSGLAGRRNEQFF	TGTGCCTGGAGCGGACTAGCGGGCCGTCGCAATGAGCAGTTCTTC
TRBV5-4	-	12	TRBJ2-1	-	CASSLGGAEQFF	TGTGCCAGCAGCTTGGGCGGGGCTGAGCAGTTCTTC
TRBV11-2	-	14	TRBJ1-1	-	CASSLGLVNTEAFF	TGTGCCAGCAGCTTAGGGTTAGTGAACACTGAAGCTTTCTTT
TRBV13	-	12	TRBJ2-3	-	CASSLGSDTQYF	TGTGCCAGCAGCTTAGGTTCTGATACGCAGTATTTT
TRBV6-1	-	15	TRBJ1-5	TRBD1	CASSEGTGRNQPQHF	TGTGCCAGCAGTGAGGGGACAGGAAGGAATCAGCCCCAGCATTTT
TRBV2	-	14	TRBJ1-1	TRBD1	CASGEDRTLTEAFF	TGTGCCAGCGGGGAGGACAGGACCCTCACTGAAGCTTTCTTT
TRBV6-5	-	15	TRBJ2-5	-	CASRRRERYPETQYF	TGTGCCAGCAGGCGCAGGGAACGTTACCCGGAGACCCAGTACTTC
TRBV6-1	once	13	TRBJ1-5	TRBD1	CASSVTGDQPQHF	TGTGCCAGCAGTGTAACAGGGGATCAGCCCCAGCATTTT
TRBV7-2	-	15	TRBJ2-5	-	CASSLEGGRLETQYF	TGTGCCAGCAGCTTAGAAGGGGGACGCTTAGAGACCCAGTACTTC
TRBV6-6	once	13	TRBJ2-7	-	CASSYSWSYEQYF	TGTGCCAGCAGTTACTCCTGGAGCTACGAGCAGTACTTC
TRBV2	-	15	TRBJ2-1	TRBD2	CASRPTSGSMNEQFF	TGTGCCAGCAGGCCGACTAGCGGGAGTATGAATGAGCAGTTCTTC
TRBV7-3	-	15	TRBJ2-6	-	CASSLTGTGANVLTF	TGTGCCAGCAGCTTAACCGGGACTGGGGCCAACGTCCTGACTTTC
TRBV5-1	-	13	TRBJ2-2	TRBD2	CASRPGGTGELFF	TGCGCCAGCAGGCCGGGAGGGACCGGGGAGCTGTTTTTT
TRBV25-1	-	17	TRBJ1-2	-	CASSFSHSGLINYGYTF	TGTGCCAGCAGTTTTTCGCACTCAGGGTTGATTAACTATGGCTACACCTTC
TRBV4-1	-	15	TRBJ1-6	-	CASSQDLGRDSPLHF	TGCGCCAGCAGCCAAGATCTGGGCAGGGATTCACCCCTCCACTTT
TRBV28	-	16	TRBJ1-6	TRBD1	CASSLTRGRRGSPLHF	TGTGCCAGCAGTTTAACCAGGGGGAGAAGAGGTTCACCCCTCCACTTT
TRBV11-2	once	18	TRBJ2-7	-	CASSLITAYKFDSYEQYF	TGTGCCAGCAGCCTTATCACTGCCTATAAGTTCGACTCCTACGAGCAGTACTTC